This entry describes one T cell receptor beta chain. Per the germline V gene, CDR1 is MDHEN and CDR2 is SYDVKM. V dropped 4 bases and J dropped 1; count of bases not matched to a gene: 11. CDR3 size: 18 residues. This sample was included in a study of blood T cell repertoires in COVID-19. Turning to the study itself: Sources were T cells, B-cell-depleted T cells, or PBMCs; the material itself was cDNA or gDNA.

In the original workflow: Amplified reference gene primers provided the basis for estimating nucleated cell counts. Sequenced by immunoSEQ multiplex PCR; TCRdb stores in-frame clones only, minus some. V and J calls plus clone size are reproduced from that table; the DNA served to infer D and trimming. The data contain 200,000 to 250,000 clones, roughly 90% of them singletons. Sequencing used peripheral blood. The chain joins TRBV28 to TRBJ1-4; 8 bases map to TRBD1. This clonotype was sampled from a woman aged 60 to 75 with acute or convalescent COVID-19. CDR3 in amino acids: CASSSLGTGDGTNEKLFF. The DNA of the CDR3 is TGTGCCAGCAGTTCCTTAGGGACAGGCGATGGAACTAATGAAAAACTGTTTTTT.